These 22 T cell receptor beta chains were all obtained from the same sample, sequenced in a study of blood T cell repertoires in COVID-19. Clones were sequenced by immunoSEQ multiplex PCR, and TCRdb holds only the in-frame ones, with some missing. This sample carries 250,000 to 350,000 clones, 87% of them seen once, and the ten largest clones take about 2.3%. Sequencing used peripheral blood. All receptors come from a man between 18 and 35 years old with active or convalescent COVID-19.

This CDR3 is CASSFGQGNEKLFF. In nucleotides, the CDR3 is TGTGCCAGCAGCTTCGGACAGGGAAATGAAAAACTGTTTTTT. The chain joins TRBV9 to TRBJ1-4; TRBD1 matches at 8 bases. J was trimmed by 5 bases and V by 4 bases; bases with no gene match: 4. This CDR3 contains 14 residues. From germline, CDR1 is SGDLS and CDR2 YYNGEE.

V gene TRBV6-1 combines with J gene TRBJ1-2; D is possibly TRBD1 (6 bases). V shed 3 bases and J shed 7 bases, with 18 bases lying between them. CDR1 MNHNS and CDR2 SASEGT come from the germline V gene. This CDR3 is 15 amino acids long. Written as DNA, the CDR3 is TGTGCCAGCAGTGAGGGCAGGGGATTAATTGGTGGCTACACCTTC. It is translated as CASSEGRGLIGGYTF.

CDR3 DNA sequence: TGTGCCAGCAGTTTTCCTTGGCCTGGGACAAACAATGAGCAGTTCTTC. Protein product: CASSFPWPGTNNEQFF. This rearrangement joins TRBV28 to TRBJ2-1, with D tentatively TRBD1 (6 bases). Trimming left V 3 bases short and J 5 bases short, with 17 bases between. This CDR3 is 16 amino acids long. Germline CDR1 MDHEN, CDR2 SYDVKM. Complete variable domain (other parts from reference TRBV28 and TRBJ2-1): DVKVTQSSRYLVKRTGEKVFLECVQDMDHENMFWYRQDPGLGLRLIYFSYDVKMKEKGDIPEGYSVSREKKERFSLILESASTNQTSMYLCASSFPWPGTNNEQFFGPGTRLTVL.

This CDR3 reads CASSTRTREGAHGYTF. The CDR3 nucleotides read TGTGCCAGTAGTACCCGAACCCGCGAAGGGGCACATGGCTACACCTTC. J is TRBJ1-2 and V is TRBV19; D perhaps matches TRBD1 (5 bases). The germline V gene has CDR1 LNHDA and CDR2 SQIVND (reference sequence). The CDR3 is made up of 16 amino acids. Trimming removed 4 bases at V and 6 bases at J, with 21 bases between.

This rearrangement joins TRBV27 to TRBJ2-5; D uncertain. The CDR3 spans 13 residues. V lost 5 bases to trimming and J lost 0 bases, with 7 bases between them. Germline loops: CDR1 MNHEY, CDR2 SMNVEV (reference sequence). CDR3 protein: CASSPQNQETQYF. The CDR3 region has the DNA TGTGCCAGCAGTCCACAAAACCAAGAGACCCAGTACTTC.

The chain carries TRBV7-2 and TRBJ2-2; D not certain. This CDR3 contains 13 residues. Germline V gene data show CDR1 as SGHTA and CDR2 as FQGNSA. Trimming left V 1 base short and J 4 bases short, with 4 bases between. CDR3 in amino acids: CASSLVLTGELFF. The CDR3 coding sequence is TGTGCCAGCAGCTTAGTTCTCACCGGGGAGCTGTTTTTT.

This rearrangement joins TRBV6-7 to TRBJ1-6; D is ambiguous. TRBV6-7 is designated an ORF whose function remains uncertain. This CDR3 has 15 residues. Trimming shortened V by 6 bases and J by 1 base, and 10 bases separated the two germline ends. CDR3 bases: TGTGCCAGCAGGGGAGGATTTTCCTATAATTCACCCCTCCACTTT. This sequence encodes CASRGGFSYNSPLHF.

The chain uses TRBV28 and TRBJ1-5; D gene ambiguous. Germline V gene data show CDR1 as MDHEN and CDR2 as SYDVKM. With 4 bases removed from V and 3 bases from J, the gap between germline ends came to 16 bases. The CDR3 totals 16 residues. In nucleotides, the CDR3 is TGTGCCAGCAGTTCCCCCTCGGGAGGGCCCAATCAGCCCCAGCATTTT. Protein: CASSSPSGGPNQPQHF. Supplemented by reference TRBV28 and TRBJ1-5, the full variable domain reads DVKVTQSSRYLVKRTGEKVFLECVQDMDHENMFWYRQDPGLGLRLIYFSYDVKMKEKGDIPEGYSVSREKKERFSLILESASTNQTSMYLCASSSPSGGPNQPQHFGDGTRLSIL.

V is TRBV5-1 and J is TRBJ2-7; D is uncertain. The CDR3 sequence is 19 residues long. Germline V CDR1 and CDR2: SGHRS, YFSETQ. The germline V and J ends were trimmed by 0 bases and 0 bases, with 22 bases remaining between them. CDR3 in amino acids: CASSLGVIRFGQDSYEQYF. As DNA, the CDR3 is TGCGCCAGCAGCTTGGGAGTGATTCGGTTTGGCCAGGACTCCTACGAGCAGTACTTC.

The CDR3 DNA sequence: TGTGCCAGGAGGCCTGGGGACTCTCCGCAGTATTTT. It translates to CARRPGDSPQYF. The V gene is TRBV19, the J gene TRBJ2-3; D is perhaps TRBD2 (6 bases). The V end was cut by 9 bases, the J end by 10 bases, with 17 bases between. From germline, CDR1 is LNHDA and CDR2 SQIVND (reference sequence). The CDR3 contains 12 residues.

The J gene is TRBJ1-5, the V gene TRBV7-2, with 7 nucleotides matching TRBD1. The junction had 3 bases not matched to a gene; V was cut back by 3 bases and J by 4 bases. Germline lookup yields CDR1 SGHTA and CDR2 FQGNSA. The CDR3 loop spans 14 amino acids. The chain's CDR3 is CASSLTGLNQPQHF. The CDR3 nucleotides are TGTGCCAGCAGCTTGACAGGGTTGAATCAGCCCCAGCATTTT.

The V gene is TRBV27, the J gene TRBJ1-5; maybe TRBD1 (5 bases). From germline, CDR1 is MNHEY and CDR2 SMNVEV (reference sequence). Trimming removed 0 bases at V and 9 bases at J, with 6 bases between. The CDR3 totals 12 residues. CDR3 protein: CASSLSGRPQHF. CDR3 bases: TGTGCCAGCAGTTTATCGGGGCGGCCCCAGCATTTT.

V is TRBV4-3 and J is TRBJ1-4; D might be TRBD1 (5 bases). Per the germline V gene, CDR1 is LGHNA and CDR2 is YSLEER. Trimming took off 6 bases at V and 1 base at J, with 9 bases between the two ends. The CDR3 contains 14 residues. The CDR3 sequence: CASRRGITNEKLFF. The CDR3, as DNA: TGCGCCAGCAGAAGGGGAATAACTAATGAAAAACTGTTTTTT.

The V and J genes are TRBV18 and TRBJ2-4; 8 positions match TRBD1. The length of the CDR3 is 16 residues. V was pared by 1 base and J by 2 bases, with 4 bases of the junction left unmatched. Germline CDR1 KGHSH, CDR2 LQKENI. The CDR3 DNA reads as TGTGCCAGCTCACCACTCCAGGGGGCTTCCAAAAACATTCAGTACTTC. Protein sequence: CASSPLQGASKNIQYF.

The chain employs TRBV11-2 and TRBJ1-4, with D perhaps TRBD1 (6 bases). Between the trimmed V and J ends, which lost 5 bases and 7 bases, there was a span of 17 bases. CDR1 is SGHAT, CDR2 FQNNGV, per germline. The CDR3 is made up of 15 amino acids. CDR3 in DNA: TGTGCCAGCAGCCCCCGCGGGGGGCAGAGTGAAAAACTGTTTTTT. This codes for CASSPRGGQSEKLFF.

The chain links TRBV28 to TRBJ1-5; no clear D. Trimming pared 8 bases from V and 5 bases from J, leaving 13 bases between. The CDR3 extends over 13 amino acids. Germline values: CDR1 MDHEN, CDR2 SYDVKM. CDR3: CASVQVNDQPQHF. In DNA form, the CDR3 reads TGTGCCAGCGTACAAGTAAACGATCAGCCCCAGCATTTT.

The chain recombines TRBV28 with TRBJ2-5, with 10 bases that match TRBD1. CDR1 and CDR2 from the germline V gene are MDHEN and SYDVKM. CDR3 length: 16 amino acids. The junction had 8 bases not matched to a gene; V was cut back by 2 bases and J by 5 bases. In DNA form, the CDR3 reads TGTGCCAGCAGTTTAACTCCGGGACAGGGGTCGGAGACCCAGTACTTC. Translating gives CASSLTPGQGSETQYF.

This chain's CDR3 is CASSQSPNTEAFF. CDR3 coding DNA: TGTGCCAGCAGCCAGAGCCCGAACACTGAAGCTTTCTTT. The chain carries TRBV3-1 (or the pseudogene TRBV3-2) and TRBJ1-1; D is ambiguous. Germline V CDR1 and CDR2: LGHDT, YNNKEL (reference sequence). The CDR3 contains 13 residues. The V end lost 3 bases, the J end lost 1 base, and 6 bases lay between the germline ends.

CDR3 sequence: CASSQGGTGELFF. The DNA of the CDR3 is TGTGCCAGCAGCCAGGGAGGAACCGGGGAGCTGTTTTTT. The chain uses TRBV11-2 and TRBJ2-2, with TRBD2 as a possible D gene (6 bases). This CDR3 contains 13 residues. Germline assignment: CDR1 SGHAT and CDR2 FQNNGV. Trimming took off 5 bases at V and 5 bases at J, with 9 bases between the two ends.

The chain joins TRBV18 to TRBJ2-5; D is possibly TRBD1 (6 bases). CDR3 size: 14 residues. CDR1 is KGHSH, CDR2 LQKENI, per germline. Deletions cut 4 bases from V and 4 bases from J, with 13 bases between. The CDR3 coding sequence is TGTGCCAGCTCACAGGGGGAATGGCTAGAGACCCAGTACTTC. Translation: CASSQGEWLETQYF.

The table lists this clone with a few counts. The chain uses TRBV5-5 and TRBJ2-1, with 9 bases matching TRBD1. Germline V CDR1 and CDR2: SGHKS, YYEKEE (reference sequence). J gave up 8 bases and V 4 bases, and 7 bases lay outside the gene matches. This CDR3 contains 14 residues. The chain's CDR3 is CASSPGQGLDEQFF. CDR3 nucleotide sequence: TGTGCCAGCAGCCCAGGACAGGGGTTGGATGAGCAGTTCTTC.

J is TRBJ2-3 and V is TRBV10-3; TRBD1 matches at 7 bases. The ends lost 5 bases at V and 3 bases at J; junction bases unmatched: 5. This CDR3 is 14 amino acids long. Germline V CDR1 and CDR2: ENHRY, SYGVKD. The CDR3 protein is CAISLQGSTDTQYF. The CDR3 nucleotides are TGTGCCATCAGTCTACAGGGGAGTACAGATACGCAGTATTTT.